Presented here are 11 T cell receptor beta chains from one specimen sequenced in a study of T cell responses to AZD1222 COVID-19 vaccine. This table comes from immunoSEQ multiplex PCR, and its TCRdb copy is limited to in-frame clones, with some not included. The repertoire holds around 130,000 clones, with roughly 93% as singletons. The sequencing used peripheral blood, collected on day 0 of AZD1222 vaccination. The receptors stem from an adult in good health.

The chain couples TRBV6-4 to TRBJ1-5, with D unclear. This CDR3 is 14 amino acids long. Germline lookup yields CDR1 MRHNA and CDR2 SNTAGT. Trimming cost V 4 bases and J 4 bases, with 11 bases left between them. CDR3 protein: CASSADGENQPQHF. The CDR3 DNA reads TGTGCCAGCAGTGCCGACGGGGAAAATCAGCCCCAGCATTTT.

This clone is a singleton in its sample. V is TRBV5-1 and J is TRBJ2-7; either TRBD1 or TRBD2 may fit D (6 bases each). Trimming left V 0 bases short and J 7 bases short, with 14 bases between. Germline V gene lookup returns CDR1 SGHRS and CDR2 YFSETQ. The CDR3 is 14 amino acids. The CDR3 region is CASSLAGGEVEQYF. Written as DNA, the CDR3 is TGCGCCAGCAGCTTGGCCGGGGGCGAGGTTGAGCAGTACTTC.

The CDR3 protein is CAWYSENNYGYTF. The CDR3 nucleotides are TGTGCCTGGTATTCAGAGAATAACTATGGCTACACCTTC. This rearrangement joins TRBV30 to TRBJ1-2; D unclear. Germline V CDR1 and CDR2: GTSNPN, SVGIG (reference sequence). CDR3 length: 13 residues. With 5 bases removed from V and 1 base from J, the gap between germline ends came to 11 bases.

The chain recombines TRBV5-4 with TRBJ1-6, with unresolved D. In germline, CDR1 is SGHNT, CDR2 YYREEE (reference sequence). V was pared by 0 bases and J by 5 bases, with 9 bases between. The CDR3 has 15 amino acids. The CDR3 bases are TGTGCCAGCAGCTTGGAAGGCCACAATAATTCACCCCTCCACTTT. This gives the protein CASSLEGHNNSPLHF.

CDR3 sequence reads: CASTRVGVYTEAFF. Here the CDR3 DNA reads TGTGCCAGCACTAGGGTCGGGGTTTACACTGAAGCTTTCTTT. The chain combines TRBV6-5 with TRBJ1-1; D unclear. CDR3 length: 14 residues. The germline gives CDR1 MNHEY, CDR2 SVGAGI. Trimming took off 7 bases at V and 3 bases at J, with 15 bases between the two ends.

The chain employs TRBV12-3 or TRBV12-4 and TRBJ1-1, with TRBD1 as a possible D gene (5 bases). The CDR3 consists of 12 residues. V lost 6 bases and J 5 bases, leaving 10 bases between the germline ends. The CDR3 spells CASRIRGTEAFF. As DNA, the CDR3 is TGTGCCAGCAGGATAAGGGGAACTGAAGCTTTCTTT.

The chain links TRBV7-6 to TRBJ1-5; D is possibly TRBD1 (5 bases). The CDR3 spans 15 residues. Germline loops: CDR1 SGHVS, CDR2 FNYEAQ. V was cut by 5 bases and J by 3 bases, with 14 bases left in between. CDR3 in DNA: TGTGCCAGCAGCCATCGGAAGGGGCCCAATCAGCCCCAGCATTTT. This encodes CASSHRKGPNQPQHF. Looking up the rest from reference TRBV7-6 and TRBJ1-5 gives the full variable domain: GAGVSQSPRYKVTKRGQDVALRCDPISGHVSLYWYRQALGQGPEFLTYFNYEAQQDKSGLPNDRFSAERPEGSISTLTIQRTEQRDSAMYRCASSHRKGPNQPQHFGDGTRLSIL.

The chain joins TRBV11-2 to TRBJ1-1; 9 bases map to TRBD1. V was pared by 1 base and J by 6 bases, with 3 bases of the junction left unmatched. This CDR3 has 14 residues. Germline CDR1 SGHAT, CDR2 FQNNGV. For the CDR3, the DNA is TGTGCCAGCAGCTTAGCACAGGGGGCCCCTGAAGCTTTCTTT. The encoded protein is CASSLAQGAPEAFF.

This rearrangement joins TRBV5-1 to TRBJ1-1; maybe TRBD1 (5 bases). The CDR3 sequence is 15 residues long. V lost 4 bases and J lost 4, with 17 bases in between. Germline CDR1 SGHRS, CDR2 YFSETQ. This CDR3 is CASSSRLTAGTEAFF. In nucleotides, the CDR3 is TGCGCCAGCAGCAGCCGCTTGACAGCGGGCACTGAAGCTTTCTTT.

This clone showed up just once. The V gene is TRBV4-1, the J gene TRBJ1-2; 10 bases align to TRBD1. CDR1 and CDR2 (germline): MGHRA, YSYEKL. Germline trimming cut 1 base from V and 6 bases from J; bases unmatched to any gene: 8. This CDR3 is 16 amino acids long. In nucleotides, the CDR3 is TGCGCCAGCAGCCAAGCCCGGACAGGGGGGGCGCATGGCTACACCTTC. It encodes CASSQARTGGAHGYTF.

CDR3 in amino acids: CASSLAGGLAGGHSTDTQYF. Here the CDR3 DNA reads TGTGCCAGCAGCTTGGCCGGGGGACTAGCGGGGGGGCACAGCACAGATACGCAGTATTTT. The chain has TRBV5-4 and TRBJ2-3; 16 bases match TRBD2. This CDR3 is built from 20 residues. Germline V gene data show CDR1 as SGHNT and CDR2 as YYREEE (reference sequence). V gave up 0 bases and J gave up 0 bases; unmatched junction bases: 7.